This T cell receptor beta chain stems from a study of T cell responses to AZD1222 COVID-19 vaccine. Overall study: Pooling of second doses given at about 4 or about 12 weeks was done.

J gave up 5 bases and V 4 bases, and 7 bases lay outside the gene matches. The germline gives CDR1 MNHEY, CDR2 SVGAGI. The CDR3 runs to 15 residues. Of note for this clone: Its antigen is still unknown.

Overall study results and limits: Baseline seropositivity occurred in only 5 to 7 AZD1222 recipients. Among the donors, most were white British and more were female, and clonal diversity was possibly underestimated.

Clones were sequenced by immunoSEQ multiplex PCR, and TCRdb holds only the in-frame ones, with some missing. The sample contains 150,000 or so clones, roughly nine tenths of which appear only once. This clonotype was sampled from an adult in good health. The specimen comprised peripheral blood, sampled on day 0 of AZD1222 vaccination. The chain has TRBV6-5 and TRBJ1-5; the match to TRBD1 covers 8 bases. DNA of the CDR3: TGTGCCAGCAGTTGGACCGACAGGGGTGATCAGCCCCAGCATTTT. Translating gives CASSWTDRGDQPQHF.